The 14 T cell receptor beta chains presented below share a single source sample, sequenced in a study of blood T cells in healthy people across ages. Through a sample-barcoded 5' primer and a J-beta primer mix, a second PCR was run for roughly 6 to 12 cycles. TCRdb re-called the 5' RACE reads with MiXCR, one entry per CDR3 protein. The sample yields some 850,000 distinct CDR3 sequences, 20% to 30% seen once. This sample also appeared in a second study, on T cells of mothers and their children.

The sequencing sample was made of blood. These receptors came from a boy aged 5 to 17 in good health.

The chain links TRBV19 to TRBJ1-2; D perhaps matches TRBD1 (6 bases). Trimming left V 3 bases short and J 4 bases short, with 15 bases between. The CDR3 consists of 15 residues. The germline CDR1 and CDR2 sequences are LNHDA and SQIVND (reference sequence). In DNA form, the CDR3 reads TGTGCCAGTAGTATGTTATTACAGGGACTCTATGGCTACACCTTC. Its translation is CASSMLLQGLYGYTF. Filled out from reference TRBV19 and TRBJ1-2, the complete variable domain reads DGGITQSPKYLFRKEGQNVTLSCEQNLNHDAMYWYRQDPGQGLRLIYYSQIVNDFQKGDIAEGYSVSREKKESFPLTVTSAQKNPTAFYLCASSMLLQGLYGYTFGSGTRLTVV.

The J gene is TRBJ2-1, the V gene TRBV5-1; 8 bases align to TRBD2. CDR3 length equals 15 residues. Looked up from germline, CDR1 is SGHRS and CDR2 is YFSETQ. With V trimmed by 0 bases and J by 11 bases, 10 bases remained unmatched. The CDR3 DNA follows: TGCGCCAGCAGCTTGGTTTCTAGCGGGTCTGAGAAGCAGTTCTTC. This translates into CASSLVSSGSEKQFF.

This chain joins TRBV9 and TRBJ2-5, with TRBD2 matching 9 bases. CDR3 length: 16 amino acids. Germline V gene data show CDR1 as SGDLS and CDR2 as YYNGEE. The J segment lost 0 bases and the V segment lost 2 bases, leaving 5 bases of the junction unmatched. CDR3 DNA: TGTGCCAGCAGCGTCTTAGCGGGGGACTACCAAGAGACCCAGTACTTC. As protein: CASSVLAGDYQETQYF.

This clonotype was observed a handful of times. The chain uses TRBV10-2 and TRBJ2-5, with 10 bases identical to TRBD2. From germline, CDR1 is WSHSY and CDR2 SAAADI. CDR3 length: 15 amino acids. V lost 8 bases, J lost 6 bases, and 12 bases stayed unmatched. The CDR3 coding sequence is TGCGCCAGCCAGGGGAGCGGGGGGGCAACGAAGACCCAGTACTTC. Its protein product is CASQGSGGATKTQYF.

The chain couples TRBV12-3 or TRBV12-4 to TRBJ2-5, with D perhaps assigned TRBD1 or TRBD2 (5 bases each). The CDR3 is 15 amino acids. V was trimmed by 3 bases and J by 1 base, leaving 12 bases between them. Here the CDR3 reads CASSFAGRAQETQYF. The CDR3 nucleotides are TGTGCCAGCAGTTTCGCAGGGAGAGCCCAAGAGACCCAGTACTTC.

The CDR3 spells CATSDLLGDEQFF. The CDR3 bases are TGTGCCACCAGTGACTTGCTAGGGGATGAGCAGTTCTTC. This chain links TRBV24-1 with TRBJ2-5, with a possible D match to TRBD1 (5 bases). Gene TRBJ2-1 matches the end of the DNA better, so the J call may be wrong. The CDR3 has 13 amino acids. The germline V gene has CDR1 KGHDR and CDR2 SFDVKD.

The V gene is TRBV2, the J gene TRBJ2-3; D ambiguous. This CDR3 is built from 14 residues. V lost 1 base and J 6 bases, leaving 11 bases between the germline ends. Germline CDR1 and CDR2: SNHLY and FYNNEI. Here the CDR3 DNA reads TGTGCCAGCAGTGAAGAACCGCTCGGGGATACGCAGTATTTT. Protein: CASSEEPLGDTQYF.

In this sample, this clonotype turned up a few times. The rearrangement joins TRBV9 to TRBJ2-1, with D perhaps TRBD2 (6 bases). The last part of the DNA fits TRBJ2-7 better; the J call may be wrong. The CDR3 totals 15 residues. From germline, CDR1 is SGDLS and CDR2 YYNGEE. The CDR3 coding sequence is TGTGCCAGCAGCCCCACGGGAGTCGCCTCCTACGAGCAGTACTTC. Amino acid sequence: CASSPTGVASYEQYF.

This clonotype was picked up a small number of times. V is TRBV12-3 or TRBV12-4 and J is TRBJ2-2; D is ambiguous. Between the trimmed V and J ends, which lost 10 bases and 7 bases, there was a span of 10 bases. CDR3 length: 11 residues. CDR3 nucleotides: TGTGCCACCCAGGATTTCGGGGAGCTGTTTTTT. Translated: CATQDFGELFF.

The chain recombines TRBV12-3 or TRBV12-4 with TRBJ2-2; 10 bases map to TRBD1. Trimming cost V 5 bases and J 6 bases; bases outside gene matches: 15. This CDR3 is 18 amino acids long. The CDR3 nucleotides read TGTGCCAGCAGTCACAAATACCGGGACAGGGGAAGGGCCGGGGAGCTGTTTTTT. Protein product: CASSHKYRDRGRAGELFF.

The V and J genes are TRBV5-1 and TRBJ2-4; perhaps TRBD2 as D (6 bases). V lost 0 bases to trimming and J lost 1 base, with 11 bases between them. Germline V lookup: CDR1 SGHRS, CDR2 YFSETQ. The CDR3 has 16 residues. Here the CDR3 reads CASSLGGGPAKNIQYF. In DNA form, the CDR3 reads TGCGCCAGCAGCTTGGGGGGAGGTCCCGCCAAAAACATTCAGTACTTC.

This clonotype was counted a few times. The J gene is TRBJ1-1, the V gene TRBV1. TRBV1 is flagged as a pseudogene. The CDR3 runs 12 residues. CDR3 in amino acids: CTSSALGLEAFF. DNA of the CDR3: TGCACCAGCAGCGCCCTTGGTCTTGAAGCTTTCTTT.

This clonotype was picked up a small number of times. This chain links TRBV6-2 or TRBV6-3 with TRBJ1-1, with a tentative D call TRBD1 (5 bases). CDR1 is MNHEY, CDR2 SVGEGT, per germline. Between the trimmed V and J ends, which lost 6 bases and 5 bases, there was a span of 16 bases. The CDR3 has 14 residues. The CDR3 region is CASSFRVTGTEAFF. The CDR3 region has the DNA TGTGCCAGCAGCTTCAGGGTAACGGGGACTGAAGCTTTCTTT.

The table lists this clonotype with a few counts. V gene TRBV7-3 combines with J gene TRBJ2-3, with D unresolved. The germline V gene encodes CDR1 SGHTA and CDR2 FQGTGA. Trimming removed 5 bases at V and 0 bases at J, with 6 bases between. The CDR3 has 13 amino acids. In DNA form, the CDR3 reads TGTGCCAGCAGCATTACCAGCACAGATACGCAGTATTTT. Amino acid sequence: CASSITSTDTQYF.